This T cell receptor (beta chain) was captured by sequencing in a study of neoadjuvant anti-PD-1 for oral cavity cancer (dated by TCRdb to the early 2020s). For the study in its entirety: Before curative-intent surgical resection, most patients were given three to four biweekly doses of nivolumab at 3 mg/kg. For patients who did not progress, a fourth nivolumab dose was given around day 43, followed by definitive surgical resection on days 50-56. Patients with complete response, partial response or stable disease by RECIST 1.1 were defined as responders, whereas patients with progression were defined as non-responders. The parent correlative cohort included around 12 patients, with a roughly 34% response rate.

Its CDR3 holds 12 amino acids, cysteine through phenylalanine. The sequence is cut down to CDR3 DNA, 36 bases in frame from base 1. Trimming at the junction amounts to 8 bases on V and 2 bases on J, and the germline ends lie 8 bases apart. CDR1 and CDR2 are read off the germline V gene as MNHNS and SASEGT. The research as a whole found: Higher pretreatment blood Treg/Th17 ratios correlated with both higher pretreatment blood TCRbeta clonality and lower post-treatment tumor TCRbeta clonality. Within PBMCs, T cell clonality (Gini index) was significantly higher in non-responders than responders after neoadjuvant nivolumab. The TCR analyses had only three patients in each response group, and the authors called for validation in larger cohorts.

About this clone itself: What antigen it recognizes has not been identified. Qualities for individual bases were not recorded, and no much larger clone is one base off.

PBMC libraries used mostly around 0.5 ug of input genomic DNA for deep sequencing, with six replicates per sample. Following the manufacturer's instructions, the team built TCRbeta libraries using the immunoSEQ hsTCRbeta kit. The finished libraries were brought together in one pool at roughly 2.7 nM, which was then read using an Illumina NovaSeq 6000 S4 flow cell. In the paper's pipeline: The immunoSEQ Analyzer handled quality control and preprocessing of the raw data. The analysis was limited to productive rearrangements, and each clonotype was defined by a unique CDR3 amino acid sequence. Repertoire clonality was estimated as the Gini-Simpson index, computed with the R package tcR. Gini indices were compared with Student's t test, and associations with tumor size change were assessed by Pearson correlation. TCRdb obtained this table from immuneACCESS and retained in-frame rearrangements with V and J assigned. These tables miss some clones; where compared with another copy, unresolved V genes account for less than half of the shortfall, and the remainder is unexplained. V and J calls and clone size are as listed in that table; D and trimming were resolved from the DNA. For this sample the table gives fewer than 20,000 clones, of which 64% were detected only once. Approximately 2.6% of the sample is in the top ten clones.

The sample's time point label, in plain terms: before neoadjuvant nivolumab. Patients were newly diagnosed with stage II-IVA oral cavity squamous cell carcinoma and had received no prior systemic or radiation treatment. The cohort was made up of patients with locally advanced, HPV-negative oral cavity squamous cell carcinoma. Peripheral blood mononuclear cells were analyzed directly and were not maintained or expanded in culture. The samples were obtained from a longitudinal correlative study of a single-arm phase II trial testing neoadjuvant nivolumab in oral cavity squamous cell carcinoma. Subject-matched pre- and post-treatment PBMCs and tumors from three responders and three non-responders underwent genomic DNA-based TCRbeta sequencing. Peripheral blood mononuclear cells were drawn once before nivolumab treatment and a second time after treatment, when surgery took place. The Maxwell RSC DNA from Cells kit was used to isolate genomic DNA from PBMCs.

Sequences were derived from PBMCs, sampled before nivolumab (anti-PD-1) treatment. This receptor was obtained from a person aged 40-85 years with oral cavity squamous cell carcinoma. This chain is built from TRBV6-1 and TRBJ2-3; the D gene remains uncertain. The nucleotides read TGTGCCAGCCAGGAAGTCACAGATACGCAGTATTTT. Translated, this gives CASQEVTDTQYF.